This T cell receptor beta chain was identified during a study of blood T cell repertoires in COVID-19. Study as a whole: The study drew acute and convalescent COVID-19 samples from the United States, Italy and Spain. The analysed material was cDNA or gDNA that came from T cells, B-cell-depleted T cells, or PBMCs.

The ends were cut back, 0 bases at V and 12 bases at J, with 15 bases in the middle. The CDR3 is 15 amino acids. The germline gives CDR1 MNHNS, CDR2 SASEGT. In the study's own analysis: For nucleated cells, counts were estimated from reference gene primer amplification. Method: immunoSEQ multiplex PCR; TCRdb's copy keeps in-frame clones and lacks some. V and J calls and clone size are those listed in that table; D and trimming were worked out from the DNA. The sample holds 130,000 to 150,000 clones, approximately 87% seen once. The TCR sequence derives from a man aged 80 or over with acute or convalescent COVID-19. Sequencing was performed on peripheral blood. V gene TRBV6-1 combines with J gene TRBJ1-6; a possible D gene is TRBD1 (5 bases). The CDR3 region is CASSEALRGDLPLHF. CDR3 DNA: TGTGCCAGCAGTGAAGCGCTTCGGGGGGATTTACCCCTCCACTTT.